The 6 T cell receptor beta chains presented below share a single source sample, sequenced in a study of shared clonotypes between healthy human individuals. The repertoire was sequenced with immunoSEQ multiplex PCR; TCRdb's copy has only in-frame clones and lacks some. The sample carries around 2.1 million clones, 85% to 95% recorded once. CD45RO-negative cells were positively selected for CCR7, leaving out terminally differentiated effector memory CD45RA+ cells. The sample was naive CD8+ T cells from PBMCs. Receptors originate from a man between 18 and 29 years old in good health. Some clones in this sample may be carry-over from other donors' samples.

V and J are TRBV5-8 and TRBJ2-1, with D maybe TRBD1 (6 bases). Germline CDR1 is SGHTS and CDR2 is YDEGEE. The ends were cut back, 0 bases at V and 3 bases at J, with 13 bases in the middle. The CDR3 is 16 amino acids. CDR3: CASSLEQGWLYNEQFF. In DNA, the CDR3 is TGTGCCAGCAGCTTGGAACAGGGCTGGCTCTACAATGAGCAGTTCTTC.

This rearrangement joins TRBV27 to TRBJ2-2, with a possible D match to TRBD1 (5 bases). V lost 3 bases and J 3 bases, leaving 11 bases between the germline ends. The germline CDR1 and CDR2 sequences are MNHEY and SMNVEV (reference sequence). This CDR3 region has 15 residues. CDR3: CASSFYDSYTGELFF. Written as DNA, the CDR3 is TGTGCCAGCAGTTTTTATGACAGTTACACCGGGGAGCTGTTTTTT.

The J gene is TRBJ1-1, the V gene TRBV28; possible D gene TRBD1, 5 bases. Per germline, CDR1 MDHEN and CDR2 SYDVKM. This CDR3 has 17 amino acids. The V end lost 7 bases, the J end lost 1 base, and 22 bases lay between the germline ends. The CDR3 coding sequence is TGTGCCAGCAAAACCGGGCCTATTAAAGGGGAGAACACTGAAGCTTTCTTT. Protein: CASKTGPIKGENTEAFF.

The rearrangement uses TRBV25-1 and TRBJ2-7; 7 bases are shared with TRBD1. This CDR3 has 15 amino acids. Germline V gives CDR1 MGHDK, CDR2 SYGVNS. The trim removed 4 bases at V and 2 bases at J, leaving 8 bases unmatched. The CDR3 bases are TGTGCCAGCAGTGGACACCGGACAGGTCCCTACGAGCAGTACTTC. This translates into CASSGHRTGPYEQYF.

This chain links TRBV7-3 with TRBJ2-1, with 9 bases aligning to TRBD2. CDR3 length: 15 amino acids. V lost 5 bases, J lost 6 bases, and 8 bases stayed unmatched. The germline V gene encodes CDR1 SGHTA and CDR2 FQGTGA. This CDR3 is CASSVGLAPSNEQFF. Written as DNA, the CDR3 is TGTGCCAGCAGCGTGGGACTAGCTCCTTCCAATGAGCAGTTCTTC.

The chain recombines TRBV28 with TRBJ2-3; tentatively, D is TRBD1 (5 bases). CDR1 and CDR2 (germline): MDHEN, SYDVKM. This CDR3 has 15 residues. Trimming shortened V by 6 bases and J by 0 bases, and 13 bases separated the two germline ends. The CDR3, as DNA: TGTGCCAGCAGCCAGGGCGAACTTAGCACAGATACGCAGTATTTT. It translates to CASSQGELSTDTQYF.